This TCR beta chain originates from a study of blood T cell repertoires in COVID-19. Study summary: The study drew acute and convalescent COVID-19 samples from the United States, Italy and Spain.

This CDR3 has 14 residues. The V gene's germline CDR1 is SGHRS and CDR2 YFSETQ. Trimming took 2 bases from V and 8 from J, leaving 16 bases between them. Only a few counts were recorded for this clone. Authors' analysis steps: Reference gene primer amplification gave estimated nucleated cell counts. Profiling relied on immunoSEQ multiplex PCR, and the TCRdb table lists in-frame clones only, not all of them. V and J calls and clone size come straight from that table; D and trimming were deduced from the DNA. This sample has 150,000 to 200,000 clones, with roughly 80% found just once. The sequence derives from a man in his fifties who had recovered from COVID-19. What was sequenced was peripheral blood. The rearrangement uses TRBV5-1 and TRBJ1-1; D call uncertain. The CDR3 loop reads CASSLAGIKEEAFF. The CDR3 nucleotides are TGCGCCAGCAGCTTAGCGGGAATAAAAGAAGAAGCTTTCTTT.